These 27 T cell receptor beta chains share one sample of origin, sequenced in a study of blood T cells in healthy people across ages. The use of a sample-barcoded 5' primer and a J-beta primer mix characterized a second PCR of 7 to 11 cycles. TCRdb analysed the 5' RACE reads with MiXCR anew, one entry per CDR3 protein. Seen here are 1.8 million or so distinct CDR3 sequences, around 42% observed once, and the top ten hold under 30%. Sample: blood. All receptors come from a human donor in good health.

This clonotype turned up a few times. V and J are TRBV18 and TRBJ2-7, with TRBD1 identical over 10 bases. This CDR3 has 15 residues. After removal of 2 bases from V and 3 bases from J, the junction contained 4 bases not matched to a gene. Germline CDR1 KGHSH, CDR2 LQKENI. In DNA form, the CDR3 reads TGTGCCAGCTCACCAGTCGGGGACAGGGGCTACGAGCAGTACTTC. It is translated as CASSPVGDRGYEQYF.

With regard to this clonotype: The junction shows a germline mismatch at one end, possibly a read error. The chain recombines TRBV7-6 with TRBJ2-7, with D possibly matching TRBD1 (6 bases). The CDR3 extends over 16 amino acids. Germline V CDR1 and CDR2: SGHVS, FNYEAQ. The CDR3 region has the DNA TGTGCCTGCAGCTTAGCTTTGGGGACATCATCCTACGAGCAGTACTTC. It yields the protein CACSLALGTSSYEQYF.

V gene TRBV6-2 or TRBV6-3 combines with J gene TRBJ1-2; D not certain. Per germline, CDR1 MNHEY and CDR2 SVGEGT. CDR3 length: 13 amino acids. V was shortened by 6 bases and J by 5 bases, with 13 bases between the two germline ends. The CDR3 DNA follows: TGTGCCAGCAGCTCTGACGGGGAGTATGGCTACACCTTC. Protein product: CASSSDGEYGYTF.

This clonotype was seen repeatedly, ten times or more. A single base separates this from a much larger clone, so it may be a read error. This rearrangement joins TRBV7-3 to TRBJ1-2; unclear D gene. V dropped 1 base and J dropped 4 bases, with 4 bases sitting between them. This CDR3 region has 12 residues. Per the germline V gene, CDR1 is SGHTA and CDR2 is FQGTGA. CDR3 coding DNA: TGTGCCAGCAGCTTAAATGGCTATGGCTACACCTTC. Translation gives CASSLNGYGYTF.

The J gene is TRBJ2-3, the V gene TRBV5-1; D call uncertain. The germline CDR1 and CDR2 sequences are SGHRS and YFSETQ. V lost 3 bases and J lost 2, with 10 bases in between. The CDR3 is made up of 14 amino acids. The CDR3, as DNA: TGCGCCAGCAGCTGGGAACAGTTCACAGATACGCAGTATTTT. Its translation is CASSWEQFTDTQYF.

This chain joins TRBV29-1 and TRBJ2-1; 9 bases map to TRBD1. Germline V gene sequence: CDR1 SQVTM, CDR2 ANQGSEA. J was trimmed by 0 bases and V by 7 bases; bases with no gene match: 7. The CDR3 spans 15 residues. CDR3 nucleotide sequence: TGCAGCGCGCCCGGACAGGGGATCTCCTACAATGAGCAGTTCTTC. Translation: CSAPGQGISYNEQFF.

DNA for the CDR3: TGCGCCAGCGCGACAGGTCTGGGAAATGAGCAGTTCTTC. Translating gives CASATGLGNEQFF. The chain recombines TRBV5-1 with TRBJ2-1; the D gene is possibly TRBD1 (6 bases). Trimming left V 7 bases short and J 7 bases short, with 15 bases between. Germline V gives CDR1 SGHRS, CDR2 YFSETQ. The CDR3 sequence is 13 residues long.

The chain employs TRBV7-9 and TRBJ2-5, with 7 bases aligning to TRBD1. The trim removed 1 base at V and 3 bases at J, leaving 5 bases unmatched. Germline V CDR1 and CDR2: SEHNR, FQNEAQ (reference sequence). The CDR3 extends over 15 amino acids. The DNA for the CDR3 is TGTGCCAGCAGCTTAGTTTGGCAGGGGGAAGAGACCCAGTACTTC. Amino acid sequence: CASSLVWQGEETQYF.

This clonotype was picked up a small number of times. The chain's CDR3 is CASSLATGHYGYTF. CDR3 bases: TGTGCCAGCAGCTTAGCGACAGGCCACTATGGCTACACCTTC. This rearrangement joins TRBV7-9 to TRBJ1-2; a weak D match, TRBD1 (6 bases). The CDR3 has 14 residues. CDR1 and CDR2 from the germline V gene are SEHNR and FQNEAQ (reference sequence). Trimming took 0 bases from V and 3 from J, leaving 8 bases between them.

The chain couples TRBV24-1 to TRBJ2-7, with D hard to call. Germline CDR1 reads KGHDR; CDR2 reads SFDVKD. The CDR3 has 10 residues. V lost 9 bases and J lost 7, with 9 bases in between. This chain's CDR3 is CATGVREQYF. The CDR3 bases are TGTGCCACCGGGGTACGGGAGCAGTACTTC.

This clonotype was recorded a few times. The chain couples TRBV2 to TRBJ2-5; D may be TRBD2 (6 bases). V shed 7 bases and J shed 7 bases, with 22 bases lying between them. This CDR3 is 15 amino acids long. The germline CDR1 and CDR2 sequences are SNHLY and FYNNEI. The CDR3 protein is CASNIRGSIEGTQYF. CDR3 nucleotide sequence: TGTGCCAGCAACATACGGGGGTCCATCGAGGGGACCCAGTACTTC.

Here the CDR3 DNA reads TGTGCCAGCACCAGGACTAGGATAGCGGGGGTACATACGCAGTATTTT. Protein product: CASTRTRIAGVHTQYF. The chain recombines TRBV7-3 with TRBJ2-3; 9 bases fit TRBD2. This CDR3 contains 16 residues. The germline V gene has CDR1 SGHTA and CDR2 FQGTGA. Trimming at V came to 7 bases and at J to 7 bases, leaving 15 bases not matched to a gene.

The chain employs TRBV28 and TRBJ1-2; D remains unclear. The CDR3 covers 14 residues. The V gene lost 4 bases and the J gene lost 0 bases, with 9 bases spanning the gap. CDR1 is MDHEN, CDR2 SYDVKM, per germline. CDR3 DNA: TGTGCCAGCAGTTCGAGGAGACCTAACTATGGCTACACCTTC. Translated, it gives CASSSRRPNYGYTF.

This chain joins TRBV4-1 and TRBJ1-6; unclear D gene. V was pared by 2 bases and J by 6 bases, with 14 bases between. Germline V gene sequence: CDR1 MGHRA, CDR2 YSYEKL. This CDR3 is 16 amino acids long. The chain's CDR3 is CASSQRTVVSNSPLHF. CDR3 in DNA: TGCGCCAGCAGCCAAAGGACGGTGGTTAGTAATTCACCCCTCCACTTT.

There are a few counts of this clonotype. V usage is TRBV14 and J usage is TRBJ2-7; D is possibly TRBD1 (6 bases). Between the trimmed V and J ends, which lost 2 bases and 4 bases, there was a span of 15 bases. Per germline, CDR1 SGHDN and CDR2 FVKESK. The CDR3 is made up of 15 amino acids. This CDR3 is CASSQSARQAYEQYF. CDR3 in DNA: TGTGCCAGCAGCCAATCTGCTAGACAGGCATACGAGCAGTACTTC.

The chain carries TRBV3-1 and TRBJ2-7; D uncertain. Germline V gene sequence: CDR1 LGHDT, CDR2 YNNKEL (reference sequence). The CDR3 is 13 residues long. V dropped 7 bases and J dropped 2 bases, with 12 bases sitting between them. The CDR3 DNA is TGTGCCAGCAATATCCGTGGAACCTACGAGCAGTACTTC. Translation gives CASNIRGTYEQYF.

The chain carries TRBV28 and TRBJ1-4; 10 bases align to TRBD1. Germline assignment: CDR1 MDHEN and CDR2 SYDVKM. The CDR3 runs to 15 residues. J was trimmed by 5 bases and V by 8 bases; bases with no gene match: 8. CDR3: CASDSGTGENEKLFF. CDR3 bases: TGTGCCAGCGACTCCGGGACAGGGGAGAATGAAAAACTGTTTTTT.

CDR3 in amino acids: CASSQDLLNQPQHF. CDR3 DNA sequence: TGCGCCAGCAGCCAAGATCTCCTGAATCAGCCCCAGCATTTT. The chain carries TRBV4-1 and TRBJ1-5; no firm D call. CDR3 size: 14 residues. Germline CDR1 is MGHRA and CDR2 is YSYEKL. Trimming took 0 bases from V and 4 from J, leaving 7 bases between them.

The genes are TRBV6-1 and TRBJ1-6; D is unclear. Germline CDR1 reads MNHNS; CDR2 reads SASEGT. The V end lost 2 bases, the J end lost 9 bases, and 8 bases lay between the germline ends. The CDR3 is made up of 13 amino acids. The CDR3 loop reads CASSEQLGSPLHF. In DNA form, the CDR3 reads TGTGCCAGCAGTGAACAGTTGGGTTCACCCCTCCACTTT.

This rearrangement joins TRBV4-3 to TRBJ1-2, with D possibly being TRBD1 (6 bases). V lost 1 base and J lost 4, with 16 bases in between. Per germline, CDR1 LGHNA and CDR2 YSLEER. The CDR3 has 16 residues. The CDR3: CASSQAGRGPSYGYTF. The CDR3, as DNA: TGCGCCAGCAGCCAAGCAGGCAGGGGCCCGAGCTATGGCTACACCTTC.

The chain joins TRBV19 to TRBJ2-1; no clear D. V was clipped by 3 bases and J by 7 bases, with 7 bases between them. The CDR3 is 12 amino acids. In germline, CDR1 is LNHDA, CDR2 SQIVND (reference sequence). This CDR3 reads CASSIALNEQFF. In nucleotides, the CDR3 is TGTGCCAGTAGTATTGCTTTAAATGAGCAGTTCTTC.

The genes are TRBV6-5 and TRBJ1-2; 8 nucleotides agree with TRBD1. V shed 0 bases, J shed 3 bases, and the junction held 9 bases outside the gene matches. Looked up from germline, CDR1 is MNHEY and CDR2 is SVGAGI. This CDR3 has 17 residues. The CDR3 DNA reads as TGTGCCAGCAGTTACTCAGAGACAGGGGCCGTCTACTATGGCTACACCTTC. Residues: CASSYSETGAVYYGYTF.

This clonotype has more than one count but fewer than ten. The CDR3 spells CASSIQFGEGPVRGANVLTF. In DNA form, the CDR3 reads TGCGCCAGCAGCATCCAGTTCGGGGAGGGGCCCGTCCGCGGGGCCAACGTCCTGACTTTC. The chain joins TRBV5-1 to TRBJ2-6; 7 bases map to TRBD2. Unmatched junction bases numbered 20, after V lost 4 bases and J lost 4 bases. The CDR3 has 20 amino acids. CDR1 is SGHRS, CDR2 YFSETQ, per germline.

V is TRBV28 and J is TRBJ2-5, with 9 bases matching TRBD1. Germline V gene sequence: CDR1 MDHEN, CDR2 SYDVKM. J was trimmed by 4 bases and V by 2 bases; bases with no gene match: 8. CDR3 length: 16 residues. The CDR3 protein is CASSLARQGVGETQYF. The DNA for the CDR3 is TGTGCCAGCAGTTTAGCCCGACAGGGGGTCGGAGAGACCCAGTACTTC.

This clonotype was counted once. V and J are TRBV6-2 or TRBV6-3 and TRBJ2-1; the D is unclear. Trimming pared 2 bases from V and 7 bases from J, leaving 15 bases between. CDR3 length: 15 residues. The germline V gene encodes CDR1 MNHEY and CDR2 SVGEGT. This CDR3 reads CASSYGTARNNEQFF. In DNA, the CDR3 is TGTGCCAGCAGTTACGGTACAGCACGTAATAATGAGCAGTTCTTC.

The V and J genes are TRBV4-3 and TRBJ1-1; the D is unclear. The germline V gene encodes CDR1 LGHNA and CDR2 YSLEER. CDR3 length equals 13 residues. V shed 6 bases and J shed 0 bases, with 8 bases lying between them. CDR3 region: CASRPGMNTEAFF. CDR3 in DNA: TGCGCCAGCAGGCCGGGGATGAACACTGAAGCTTTCTTT.

In its sample, this clonotype was seen a few times. This CDR3 reads CAINGGGNTEAFF. The CDR3 nucleotides are TGTGCCATCAACGGTGGGGGGAACACTGAAGCTTTCTTT. The chain couples TRBV10-3 to TRBJ1-1; D is perhaps TRBD1 (5 bases). CDR3 length: 13 amino acids. Trimming took 7 bases from V and 1 from J, leaving 10 bases between them. CDR1 and CDR2 (germline): ENHRY, SYGVKD.